Shown below are 2 T cell receptor beta chains from a single sample sequenced in a study of blood T cell repertoires in COVID-19. Here immunoSEQ multiplex PCR was the method, and the copy in TCRdb shows in-frame clones only, minus some. The sample carries some 250,000 clones, 70% to 75% recorded once. Sequences were obtained from peripheral blood. The receptors come from a woman of 80 years or more with acute or convalescent COVID-19.

The chain carries TRBV30 and TRBJ1-3; 7 nucleotides match TRBD1. The CDR3 extends over 15 amino acids. In germline, CDR1 is GTSNPN, CDR2 SVGIG (reference sequence). V dropped 0 bases and J dropped 0; count of bases not matched to a gene: 2. In nucleotides, the CDR3 is TGTGCCTGGAGTGTAGCAGGGGGCTCTGGAAACACCATATATTTT. This sequence encodes CAWSVAGGSGNTIYF.

The rearrangement links TRBV20-1 to TRBJ1-6; D is unclear. Per germline, CDR1 DFQATT and CDR2 SNEGSKA (reference sequence). This CDR3 region has 15 residues. V was pared by 3 bases and J by 7 bases, with 16 bases between. The CDR3 protein is CSASPPGSRNSPLHF. The CDR3, as DNA: TGCAGTGCTAGTCCCCCCGGGAGCAGGAATTCACCCCTCCACTTT.